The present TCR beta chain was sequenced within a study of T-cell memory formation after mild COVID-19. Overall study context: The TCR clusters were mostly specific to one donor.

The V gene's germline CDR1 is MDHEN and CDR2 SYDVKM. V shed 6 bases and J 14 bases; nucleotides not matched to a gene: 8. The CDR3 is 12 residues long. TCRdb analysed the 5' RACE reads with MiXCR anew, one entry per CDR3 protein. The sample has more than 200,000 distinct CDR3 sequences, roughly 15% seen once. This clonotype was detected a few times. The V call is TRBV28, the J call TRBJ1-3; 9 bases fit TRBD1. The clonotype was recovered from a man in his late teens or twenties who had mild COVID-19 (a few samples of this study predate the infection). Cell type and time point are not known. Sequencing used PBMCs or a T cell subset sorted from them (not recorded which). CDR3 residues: CASRTDRGPLYF. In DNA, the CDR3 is TGTGCCAGCAGGACGGACAGGGGACCGCTATATTTT.